Given below is one T cell receptor beta chain in context. Profiling relied on immunoSEQ multiplex PCR, and the TCRdb table lists in-frame clones only, not all of them. The sample lists some 87,000 clones, around nine tenths seen once, with roughly 3.5% in the top ten. These data belong to a study of blood T cell repertoires in COVID-19. Germline V gene data show CDR1 as MDHEN and CDR2 as SYDVKM. Deletions cut 4 bases from V and 7 bases from J, with 5 bases between. The CDR3 is made up of 11 amino acids. The source of this sequence is a woman in her 70s with acute or convalescent COVID-19. The sequencing sample was made of peripheral blood. This chain connects TRBV28 to TRBJ1-5; D is uncertain. The CDR3 region has the DNA TGTGCCAGCAGTTACCGGCAGCCCCAGCATTTT. It is translated as CASSYRQPQHF.